This TCR beta chain comes out of a study of cytomegalovirus exposure and HLA in healthy donors. The PCR contained 60 Vbeta and 13 Jbeta primers. TCRdb keeps only in-frame clones here, not all; method: immunoSEQ multiplex PCR. The sample records approximately 170,000 clones, around 80% being singletons. The table lists this clone with a few counts. The CDR3 runs to 15 residues. The V and J ends lost 0 bases and 5 bases respectively, with 10 bases between them. Germline assignment: CDR1 SGHTA and CDR2 FQGNSA. This sequence originates from a male donor in good health and CMV-seronegative. The chain couples TRBV7-2 to TRBJ2-2; TRBD2 is a possible D gene (6 bases). The sequencing sample was made of PBMCs. CDR3 region: CASSLALADTGELFF. CDR3 DNA: TGTGCCAGCAGCTTAGCATTAGCGGATACCGGGGAGCTGTTTTTT.